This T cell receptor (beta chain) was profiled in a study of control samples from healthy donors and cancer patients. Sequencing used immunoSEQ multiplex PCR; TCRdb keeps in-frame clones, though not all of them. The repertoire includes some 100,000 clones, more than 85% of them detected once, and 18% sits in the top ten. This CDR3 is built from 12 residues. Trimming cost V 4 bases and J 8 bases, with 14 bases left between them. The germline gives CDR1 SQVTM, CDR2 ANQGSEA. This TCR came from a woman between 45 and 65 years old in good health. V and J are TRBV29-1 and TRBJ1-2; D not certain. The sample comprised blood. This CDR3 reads CSVGGLPGGYTF. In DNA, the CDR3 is TGCAGCGTTGGTGGACTCCCGGGGGGCTACACCTTC.